This T cell receptor (beta chain) was obtained from a study of blood T cell repertoires in COVID-19. Original data processing: Nucleated cell counts were estimated from reference gene primer amplification. Here immunoSEQ multiplex PCR was the method, and the copy in TCRdb shows in-frame clones only, minus some. V, J and clone size reflect that table, while D and trimming were determined from the DNA. In the table there are under 45,000 clones, approximately 83% of which are singletons. This CDR3 is 14 amino acids long. Germline V lookup: CDR1 MGHDK, CDR2 SYGVNS. V dropped 1 base and J dropped 4 bases, with 10 bases sitting between them.

The chain joins TRBV25-1 to TRBJ1-1, with D possibly being TRBD1 (5 bases). This receptor was identified in a man aged 35-49 years with active COVID-19. Material for sequencing was peripheral blood. In DNA form, the CDR3 reads TGTGCCAGCAGTGAATGGGGGGTAGGCACTGAAGCTTTCTTT. This gives the protein CASSEWGVGTEAFF.